Following are 27 T cell receptor beta chains from one sample sequenced in a study of shared clonotypes between healthy human individuals (dated by TCRdb to 2020 to 2022). The method was the immunoSEQ multiplex PCR assay. TCRdb limited this immuneACCESS table to in-frame rearrangements with V and J called. A share of clones is missing; checked studies link under half to unresolved V genes, and the rest is unexplained. In all, the sample holds 1,500,000 or so clones, and approximately 96% of those were seen once. The ten largest clones take up about 1% of the sample. The sequenced material came from naive CD4+ T cells sorted from blood. In the paper's terms, the cell subset or site label means: CD45RA+ positively selected. The receptors derive from a man under 40 in good health.

The chain uses TRBV7-2 and TRBJ1-3; 7 bases fit TRBD1. V lost 0 bases to trimming and J lost 3 bases; unmatched junction nucleotides: 8. The CDR3 length is 17 residues. CDR1 and CDR2 (germline): SGHTA, FQGNSA. The CDR3 DNA reads TGTGCCAGCAGCTTAGCGCCGACAGGGCTAGGTGGAAACACCATATATTTT. It codes for CASSLAPTGLGGNTIYF. The entire variable domain, with the rest obtained from reference TRBV7-2 and TRBJ1-3, is as follows: GAGVSQSPSNKVTEKGKDVELRCDPISGHTALYWYRQSLGQGLEFLIYFQGNSAPDKSGLPSDRFSAERTGGSVSTLTIQRTQQEDSAVYLCASSLAPTGLGGNTIYFGEGSWLTVV.

CDR3 coding DNA: TGTGCCACCAGCAGCTGGACTAGCGGCCCTCTTGAGCAGTACTTC. Protein product: CATSSWTSGPLEQYF. This chain links TRBV15 with TRBJ2-7, with 10 bases aligning to TRBD2. The CDR3 length is 15 residues. The trim removed 3 bases at V and 7 bases at J, leaving 9 bases unmatched. Germline CDR1 and CDR2: LNHNV and YYDKDF (reference sequence).

V is TRBV10-1 and J is TRBJ2-1, with TRBD1 matching over 7 bases. The CDR3 loop spans 14 amino acids. Germline CDR1 WNHNN, CDR2 SYGVQD (reference sequence). The trim removed 5 bases at V and 3 bases at J, leaving 4 bases unmatched. This CDR3 reads CASSNRDSYNEQFF. Here the CDR3 DNA reads TGCGCCAGCAGTAACCGGGACAGCTACAATGAGCAGTTCTTC.

Note on this clone: Other DNA sequences in this sample translate to the same CDR3. The chain joins TRBV9 to TRBJ1-1; 7 bases agree with TRBD1. The CDR3 extends over 14 amino acids. Germline V gene lookup returns CDR1 SGDLS and CDR2 YYNGEE. With V trimmed by 4 bases and J by 2 bases, 5 bases remained unmatched. CDR3: CASSRTGLNTEAFF. CDR3 coding DNA: TGTGCCAGCAGCCGGACAGGTCTAAACACTGAAGCTTTCTTT.

This clone showed up just once. The genes are TRBV15 and TRBJ1-3, with D unresolved. Per the germline V gene, CDR1 is LNHNV and CDR2 is YYDKDF (reference sequence). V lost 0 bases to trimming and J lost 0 bases, with 6 bases between them. The CDR3 runs to 15 residues. CDR3 coding DNA: TGTGCCACCAGCAGAGATGGAGGCTCTGGAAACACCATATATTTT. Amino acids: CATSRDGGSGNTIYF. Looking up the rest from reference TRBV15 and TRBJ1-3 gives the full variable domain: DAMVIQNPRYQVTQFGKPVTLSCSQTLNHNVMYWYQQKSSQAPKLLFHYYDKDFNNEADTPDNFQSRRPNTSFCFLDIRSPGLGDTAMYLCATSRDGGSGNTIYFGEGSWLTVV.

V is TRBV28 and J is TRBJ2-7, with TRBD2 matching 7 bases. The CDR3 has 15 amino acids. Looked up from germline, CDR1 is MDHEN and CDR2 is SYDVKM. With V trimmed by 2 bases and J by 0 bases, 4 bases remained unmatched. CDR3 region: CASSLGGGDSYEQYF. The CDR3 DNA follows: TGTGCCAGCAGTTTAGGTGGGGGGGACTCCTACGAGCAGTACTTC.

The genes are TRBV6-4 and TRBJ2-1; either TRBD1 or TRBD2 may supply D (5 bases each). Germline CDR1 MRHNA, CDR2 SNTAGT. Deletions cut 6 bases from V and 9 bases from J, with 18 bases between. The CDR3 consists of 14 residues. CDR3 nucleotide sequence: TGTGCCAGCAGCCAAACCGGGGCCGTGGGTGAGCAGTTCTTC. It codes for CASSQTGAVGEQFF.

V is TRBV7-9 and J is TRBJ1-4, with a possible D match to TRBD1 (6 bases). Trimming cost V 4 bases and J 7 bases, with 13 bases left between them. The length of the CDR3 is 14 residues. Germline V gene data show CDR1 as SEHNR and CDR2 as FQNEAQ (reference sequence). CDR3 protein: CASSYDRNSEKLFF. The DNA of the CDR3 is TGTGCCAGCAGCTACGACAGGAACAGTGAAAAACTGTTTTTT.

The genes are TRBV2 and TRBJ2-7; 7 bases map to TRBD1. Germline assignment: CDR1 SNHLY and CDR2 FYNNEI. V trimming: 6 bases; J trimming: 0 bases; junction bases outside the gene matches: 5. The CDR3 is 14 amino acids. The CDR3 DNA reads as TGTGCCAGCAGGGGGACAGCGAGCTCCTACGAGCAGTACTTC. Residues: CASRGTASSYEQYF. Full variable domain (remainder filled in from reference TRBV2 and TRBJ2-7): EPEVTQTPSHQVTQMGQEVILRCVPISNHLYFYWYRQILGQKVEFLVSFYNNEISEKSEIFDDQFSVERPDGSNFTLKIRSTKLEDSAMYFCASRGTASSYEQYFGPGTRLTVT.

J is TRBJ2-7 and V is TRBV7-2; tentatively, D is TRBD1 (6 bases). Looked up from germline, CDR1 is SGHTA and CDR2 is FQGNSA. Trimming took 1 base from V and 3 from J, leaving 13 bases between them. The CDR3 has 15 residues. The CDR3 protein is CASSLVRDIIYEQYF. The CDR3 DNA is TGTGCCAGCAGCTTAGTTCGGGACATTATCTACGAGCAGTACTTC. The entire variable domain, with the rest obtained from reference TRBV7-2 and TRBJ2-7, is as follows: GAGVSQSPSNKVTEKGKDVELRCDPISGHTALYWYRQSLGQGLEFLIYFQGNSAPDKSGLPSDRFSAERTGGSVSTLTIQRTQQEDSAVYLCASSLVRDIIYEQYFGPGTRLTVT.

This clone is a singleton in its sample. The gene calls are TRBV5-1 and TRBJ2-1, with 14 bases lining up with TRBD2. CDR1 and CDR2 from the germline V gene are SGHRS and YFSETQ. The CDR3 is 17 amino acids. After removal of 4 bases from V and 7 bases from J, the junction contained 10 bases not matched to a gene. CDR3 DNA sequence: TGCGCCAGCAGCCAGGTCTCGACTAGCGGGAGGGGTAATGAGCAGTTCTTC. This sequence encodes CASSQVSTSGRGNEQFF. The full variable domain, completed using reference TRBV5-1 and TRBJ2-1, is KAGVTQTPRYLIKTRGQQVTLSCSPISGHRSVSWYQQTPGQGLQFLFEYFSETQRNKGNFPGRFSGRQFSNSRSEMNVSTLELGDSALYLCASSQVSTSGRGNEQFFGPGTRLTVL.

The chain has TRBV11-2 and TRBJ2-7, with TRBD2 identical over 8 bases. V lost 8 bases to trimming and J lost 2 bases; unmatched junction nucleotides: 8. The CDR3 length is 14 residues. CDR1 and CDR2 (germline): SGHAT, FQNNGV. CDR3 DNA: TGTGCCAGCCGCAAACTAGCGGAGACCTACGAGCAGTACTTC. Amino acid sequence: CASRKLAETYEQYF. The full variable domain, its missing parts supplied by reference TRBV11-2 and TRBJ2-7, is EAGVAQSPRYKIIEKRQSVAFWCNPISGHATLYWYQQILGQGPKLLIQFQNNGVVDDSQLPKDRFSAERLKGVDSTLKIQPAKLEDSAVYLCASRKLAETYEQYFGPGTRLTVT.

This chain connects TRBV10-3 to TRBJ2-7; a possible D gene is TRBD2 (6 bases). The V end lost 11 bases, the J end lost 7 bases, and 21 bases lay between the germline ends. This CDR3 is 13 amino acids long. Germline CDR1 is ENHRY and CDR2 is SYGVKD. As DNA, the CDR3 is TGTGCCCAGAGGGACTCGGGTAGGGATGAGCAGTACTTC. It yields the protein CAQRDSGRDEQYF.

Turning to this clone: Other DNA sequences from this sample encode an identical CDR3 as well. The V gene is TRBV2, the J gene TRBJ1-2; 9 nucleotides match TRBD1. The CDR3 loop spans 13 amino acids. V lost 6 bases, J lost 2 bases, and 1 base stayed unmatched. Germline CDR1 SNHLY, CDR2 FYNNEI. The CDR3 protein is CASRGTGNYGYTF. In DNA form, the CDR3 reads TGTGCCAGCAGGGGGACAGGGAACTATGGCTACACCTTC.

The rearrangement links TRBV5-1 to TRBJ2-3; TRBD1 aligns across 10 bases. The CDR3 totals 15 residues. Trimming took 3 bases from V and 0 from J; bases not matched to a gene: 1. Germline V gene lookup returns CDR1 SGHRS and CDR2 YFSETQ. The CDR3 DNA sequence: TGCGCCAGCAGCTGGGACAGGGGCAGCACAGATACGCAGTATTTT. Translation gives CASSWDRGSTDTQYF.

In regard to this clone: At one boundary the junction diverges from the germline segment, which might be a read error. This rearrangement joins TRBV7-7 to TRBJ2-1; 7 positions agree with TRBD2. This CDR3 is 17 amino acids long. Germline lookup yields CDR1 SSHAT and CDR2 FNYEAQ (reference sequence). CDR3 protein: CASSLGRVAVPYNEQFF. The CDR3 DNA reads TGTGCTAGCAGCTTAGGGAGGGTAGCGGTTCCCTACAATGAGCAGTTCTTC.

The chain has TRBV18 and TRBJ2-5; D perhaps matches TRBD2 (6 bases). CDR1 is KGHSH and CDR2 is LQKENI in the germline V gene. The CDR3 is 15 amino acids. V lost 6 bases and J 5 bases, leaving 19 bases between the germline ends. CDR3 region: CASSQTRPGEETQYF. CDR3 nucleotide sequence: TGTGCCAGCTCCCAAACCCGCCCGGGGGAGGAGACCCAGTACTTC. Using reference TRBV18 and TRBJ2-5 for the parts outside the CDR3, the full variable domain is NAGVMQNPRHLVRRRGQEARLRCSPMKGHSHVYWYRQLPEEGLKFMVYLQKENIIDESGMPKERFSAEFPKEGPSILRIQQVVRGDSAAYFCASSQTRPGEETQYFGPGTRLLVL.

The chain recombines TRBV18 with TRBJ2-7, with D unclear. V was cut by 2 bases and J by 2 bases, with 10 bases left in between. Germline CDR1 KGHSH, CDR2 LQKENI. This CDR3 region has 14 residues. In DNA, the CDR3 is TGTGCCAGCTCACCATCGGCGGATACCTACGAGCAGTACTTC. Its protein is CASSPSADTYEQYF.

Comments on this clone: The same CDR3 can be traced to other DNA sequences in this sample. This rearrangement joins TRBV19 to TRBJ2-7; TRBD1 might be the D (5 bases). This CDR3 region has 14 residues. With 3 bases removed from V and 3 bases from J, the gap between germline ends came to 12 bases. Germline values: CDR1 LNHDA, CDR2 SQIVND (reference sequence). In DNA, the CDR3 is TGTGCCAGTAGTATCCGCCAGGGTGTCTACGAGCAGTACTTC. It is translated as CASSIRQGVYEQYF.

As for this clone: This sample includes further DNA sequences coding for the same CDR3. The J gene is TRBJ2-7, the V gene TRBV11-3, with 10 nucleotides matching TRBD2. The CDR3 spans 15 residues. V shed 1 base, J shed 3 bases, and the junction held 3 bases outside the gene matches. Germline V gene sequence: CDR1 SGHNT, CDR2 YENEEA. The DNA of the CDR3 is TGTGCCAGCAGCTTAGGTCCTAGCGGGAGCTACGAGCAGTACTTC. It yields the protein CASSLGPSGSYEQYF.

The rearrangement joins TRBV4-3 to TRBJ1-2; D unresolved. The CDR3 is 15 amino acids. Trimming cost V 1 base and J 1 base, with 10 bases left between them. CDR1 is LGHNA and CDR2 is YSLEER in the germline V gene. For the CDR3, the DNA is TGCGCCAGCAGCCAAGTCTTAGGAATTAACTATGGCTACACCTTC. Translated, it gives CASSQVLGINYGYTF.

CDR3 amino acids: CASSLGGLSPSSAFF. The CDR3 DNA sequence: TGTGCCAGCAGCCTTGGGGGTCTTTCCCCATCGTCGGCTTTCTTT. The rearrangement links TRBV5-8 to TRBJ1-1, with TRBD1 as a possible D gene (5 bases). The V end was cut by 4 bases, the J end by 11 bases, with 24 bases between. The CDR3 totals 15 residues. In germline, CDR1 is SGHTS, CDR2 YDEGEE.

The rearrangement joins TRBV18 to TRBJ2-5; D may be TRBD2 (6 bases). The germline V gene encodes CDR1 KGHSH and CDR2 LQKENI. V was cut by 3 bases and J by 1 base, with 12 bases left in between. CDR3 length: 15 amino acids. The CDR3 spells CASSPPSSGQETQYF. CDR3 in DNA: TGTGCCAGCTCACCCCCCAGTAGCGGCCAAGAGACCCAGTACTTC.

V is TRBV5-4 and J is TRBJ2-3, with D possibly TRBD2 on 5 matching bases. Trimming pared 2 bases from V and 6 bases from J, leaving 13 bases between. Germline assignment: CDR1 SGHNT and CDR2 YYREEE (reference sequence). CDR3 length: 14 residues. CDR3 sequence (DNA): TGTGCCAGCAGCTTAGTCCCGGGGTGGGATACGCAGTATTTT. Residues: CASSLVPGWDTQYF.

A note on this clone: Different DNA sequences within this sample yield the same CDR3. V is TRBV28 and J is TRBJ2-2, with 15 bases aligning to TRBD2. CDR3 length: 16 amino acids. Losses at the gene ends were 5 bases for V and 4 bases for J; bases not matched to a gene: 2. Per germline, CDR1 MDHEN and CDR2 SYDVKM. CDR3 bases: TGTGCCAGCAGTCGGACTAGCGGGAGGGGCACCGGGGAGCTGTTTTTT. Protein: CASSRTSGRGTGELFF.

V usage is TRBV7-9 and J usage is TRBJ1-1; TRBD1 matches 7 bases. The CDR3 contains 14 residues. V shed 5 bases and J 4 bases; nucleotides not matched to a gene: 7. Germline V gene lookup returns CDR1 SEHNR and CDR2 FQNEAQ (reference sequence). CDR3 sequence reads: CASSPTGFGTEAFF. The DNA of the CDR3 is TGTGCCAGCAGCCCGACAGGGTTCGGCACTGAAGCTTTCTTT.

The chain employs TRBV27 and TRBJ2-3; 10 bases are shared with TRBD2. Germline V lookup: CDR1 MNHEY, CDR2 SMNVEV (reference sequence). V was pared by 4 bases and J by 0 bases, with 7 bases of the junction left unmatched. CDR3 length: 17 residues. The CDR3 DNA reads TGTGCCAGCAGTTCACCACTAGCGGGGACTAGCACAGATACGCAGTATTTT. It specifies CASSSPLAGTSTDTQYF.